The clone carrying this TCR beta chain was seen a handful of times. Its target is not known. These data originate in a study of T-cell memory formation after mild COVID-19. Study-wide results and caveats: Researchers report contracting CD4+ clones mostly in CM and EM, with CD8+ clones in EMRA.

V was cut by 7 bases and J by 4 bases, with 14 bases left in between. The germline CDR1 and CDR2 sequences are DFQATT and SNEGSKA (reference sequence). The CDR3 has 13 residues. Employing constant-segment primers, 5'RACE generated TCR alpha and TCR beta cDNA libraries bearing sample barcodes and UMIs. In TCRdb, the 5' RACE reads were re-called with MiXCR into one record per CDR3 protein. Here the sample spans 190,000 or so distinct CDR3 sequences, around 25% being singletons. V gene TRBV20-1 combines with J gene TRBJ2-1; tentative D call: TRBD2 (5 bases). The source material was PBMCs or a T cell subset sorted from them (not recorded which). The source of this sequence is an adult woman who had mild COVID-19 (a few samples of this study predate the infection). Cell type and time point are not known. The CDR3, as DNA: TGCAGTGGTTTAACCGGGATTTACAATGAGCAGTTCTTC. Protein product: CSGLTGIYNEQFF.